Below are 23 T cell receptor beta chains sequenced from a single sample in a study of cytomegalovirus exposure and HLA in healthy donors. PCR used 60 Vbeta primers and 13 Jbeta primers. Only in-frame clones appear in the TCRdb table, and some are missing; sequencing was by immunoSEQ multiplex PCR. Seen in this sample are some 200,000 clones; the ten most common clones hold about 0.8%. The sequenced sample was PBMCs. The origin of the receptors is a woman younger than 30 in good health and CMV-seropositive.

The chain recombines TRBV30 with TRBJ1-4; D is undetermined. This CDR3 is built from 13 residues. V was pared by 8 bases and J by 7 bases, with 17 bases between. The V gene's germline CDR1 is GTSNPN and CDR2 SVGIG (reference sequence). The CDR3 loop is CAGFRGHGEKLFF. In DNA, the CDR3 is TGTGCCGGCTTTAGAGGGCATGGTGAAAAACTGTTTTTT.

The chain carries TRBV5-1 and TRBJ2-7; 10 bases agree with TRBD2. Germline V gene sequence: CDR1 SGHRS, CDR2 YFSETQ. The V segment lost 0 bases and the J segment 0 bases; nucleotides outside the gene matches: 6. This CDR3 has 17 residues. The CDR3 reads CASSLVLAGDLSYEQYF. In DNA, the CDR3 is TGCGCCAGCAGCTTGGTCCTAGCGGGGGACCTCTCCTACGAGCAGTACTTC.

This chain uses TRBV2 with TRBJ2-7, with TRBD2 identical over 8 bases. This CDR3 is built from 14 residues. CDR1 SNHLY and CDR2 FYNNEI come from the germline V gene. The ends lost 3 bases at V and 6 bases at J; junction bases unmatched: 7. The CDR3 DNA reads TGTGCCAGCAGTGATTGGAGACGGGGGGGCGAGCAGTACTTC. Encoded protein: CASSDWRRGGEQYF.

The chain joins TRBV19 to TRBJ2-3; TRBD1 aligns across 8 bases. The V segment lost 3 bases and the J segment 1 base; nucleotides outside the gene matches: 3. This CDR3 is 15 amino acids long. Germline V gene lookup returns CDR1 LNHDA and CDR2 SQIVND (reference sequence). The CDR3 sequence is CASSILGQGTDTQYF. CDR3 in DNA: TGTGCCAGTAGTATCCTGGGACAGGGCACAGATACGCAGTATTTT.

Concerning this clone: One end of the junction is discordant with germline, which a read error may explain. The sample has other DNA sequences that encode this CDR3 too. This rearrangement joins TRBV28 to TRBJ1-4; no clear D. Germline V gene sequence: CDR1 MDHEN, CDR2 SYDVKM. The CDR3 loop spans 17 amino acids. The CDR3 DNA follows: TGTGCCAGCAGTTTAATAGGCGCGGGCCGAACTAACGAAAAACTGTTTTTT. Amino acids: CASSLIGAGRTNEKLFF.

The rearrangement uses TRBV18 and TRBJ2-1; 8 bases align to TRBD1. This CDR3 comprises 14 residues. V lost 6 bases, J lost 4 bases, and 5 bases stayed unmatched. Per germline, CDR1 KGHSH and CDR2 LQKENI. The CDR3 sequence: CASSQGAAYNEQFF. The CDR3, as DNA: TGTGCCAGCTCGCAGGGGGCGGCTTACAATGAGCAGTTCTTC.

The V gene is TRBV5-1, the J gene TRBJ2-2; maybe TRBD1 (7 bases). The CDR3 is made up of 16 amino acids. V lost 1 base and J lost 8, with 18 bases in between. Per germline, CDR1 SGHRS and CDR2 YFSETQ. The CDR3 is CASSLLWQGGVGELFF. CDR3 DNA: TGCGCCAGCAGCTTGTTATGGCAGGGGGGAGTAGGGGAGCTGTTTTTT.

DNA of the CDR3: TGTGCCAGCAGTACGGACAGGGGAGAAGCTTTCTTT. Encoded protein: CASSTDRGEAFF. This chain links TRBV2 with TRBJ1-1; 9 positions agree with TRBD1. Germline loops: CDR1 SNHLY, CDR2 FYNNEI. This CDR3 is 12 amino acids long. V dropped 5 bases and J dropped 8; count of bases not matched to a gene: 3.

CDR3 region: CASNLGTSGMNIQYF. For the CDR3, the DNA is TGTGCCAGCAACCTTGGGACTAGCGGCATGAACATTCAGTACTTC. V and J are TRBV6-6 and TRBJ2-4; 11 bases line up with TRBD2. J gave up 7 bases and V 7 bases, and 9 bases lay outside the gene matches. This CDR3 comprises 15 residues. The V gene's germline CDR1 is MNHNY and CDR2 SVGAGI (reference sequence).

The chain links TRBV21-1 to TRBJ1-1; the D segment call TRBD1 is taken from the table without a DNA check. TRBV21-1 counts as a pseudogene. The CDR3 has 16 residues. The CDR3 DNA reads as TGTGCCAGCAGCAAAGCTGGCAGAACGATGAACACTGAAGCTTTCTTT. As protein: CASSKAGRTMNTEAFF.

This chain links TRBV7-2 with TRBJ2-5, with D possibly being TRBD2 (7 bases). This CDR3 has 12 amino acids. Trimming removed 5 bases from V and 11 bases from J, with 15 bases in between. The germline V gene encodes CDR1 SGHTA and CDR2 FQGNSA. CDR3: CASSDYGGQQYF. CDR3 coding DNA: TGTGCCAGCAGCGACTACGGGGGGCAGCAGTACTTC.

The chain couples TRBV15 to TRBJ1-3, with D maybe TRBD1 (6 bases). The V gene lost 0 bases and the J gene lost 0 bases, with 12 bases spanning the gap. This CDR3 is 17 amino acids long. Per germline, CDR1 LNHNV and CDR2 YYDKDF (reference sequence). The CDR3, as DNA: TGTGCCACCAGCAGAGAAGGACAGAGATCCTCTGGAAACACCATATATTTT. This encodes CATSREGQRSSGNTIYF.

This sequence joins TRBV7-9 and TRBJ2-7, with 7 bases identical to TRBD1. The V gene end was trimmed by 5 bases and the J gene end by 1 base; junction bases not matched to a gene: 5. CDR3 length equals 14 residues. Germline V gene sequence: CDR1 SEHNR, CDR2 FQNEAQ (reference sequence). The CDR3 reads CASSPWDRSYEQYF. In DNA, the CDR3 is TGTGCCAGCAGCCCTTGGGACAGATCCTACGAGCAGTACTTC.

This chain connects TRBV10-3 to TRBJ1-2, with D possibly matching TRBD1 (5 bases). With 5 bases removed from V and 2 bases from J, the gap between germline ends came to 9 bases. Germline CDR1 is ENHRY and CDR2 is SYGVKD. The CDR3 length is 13 residues. CDR3 in amino acids: CAISTGVNYGYTF. The CDR3 coding sequence is TGTGCCATCAGTACAGGAGTCAACTATGGCTACACCTTC.

The gene calls are TRBV25-1 and TRBJ1-1; a possible D gene is TRBD1 (6 bases). Germline CDR1 is MGHDK and CDR2 is SYGVNS. The V and J ends lost 5 bases and 1 base respectively, with 11 bases between them. The CDR3 length is 14 residues. For the CDR3, the DNA is TGTGCCAGCAGTAGCAGGGGTCGGAACACTGAAGCTTTCTTT. Translated: CASSSRGRNTEAFF.

J is TRBJ2-7 and V is TRBV5-4, with D uncertain. The CDR3 length is 15 residues. Germline values: CDR1 SGHNT, CDR2 YYREEE (reference sequence). The V and J ends lost 2 bases and 0 bases respectively, with 12 bases between them. The CDR3 loop is CASSLKNTSSYEQYF. Written as DNA, the CDR3 is TGTGCCAGCAGCTTAAAGAACACCAGCTCCTACGAGCAGTACTTC.

This sequence joins TRBV11-3 and TRBJ2-1; 8 positions agree with TRBD2. J lost 4 bases, V lost 5 bases, and 4 bases had no gene match. Germline values: CDR1 SGHNT, CDR2 YENEEA. CDR3 size: 14 residues. The CDR3 protein is CASSPGGGYNEQFF. In DNA, the CDR3 is TGTGCCAGCAGCCCGGGGGGGGGTTACAATGAGCAGTTCTTC.

The chain's CDR3 is CAWSADRLSSYEQYF. CDR3 coding DNA: TGTGCCTGGAGCGCGGACAGATTAAGCTCCTACGAGCAGTACTTC. This chain joins TRBV30 and TRBJ2-7, with D perhaps TRBD1 (6 bases). Germline CDR1 GTSNPN, CDR2 SVGIG (reference sequence). The CDR3 runs 15 residues. Trimming cost V 3 bases and J 0 bases, with 15 bases left between them. Supplemented by reference TRBV30 and TRBJ2-7, the full variable domain reads SQTIHQWPATLVQPVGSPLSLECTVEGTSNPNLYWYRQAAGRGLQLLFYSVGIGQISSEVPQNLSASRPQDRQFILSSKKLLLSDSGFYLCAWSADRLSSYEQYFGPGTRLTVT.

J is TRBJ2-2 and V is TRBV4-1; no clear D. The CDR3 consists of 13 residues. The germline gives CDR1 MGHRA, CDR2 YSYEKL. Trimming shortened V by 0 bases and J by 6 bases, and 5 bases separated the two germline ends. The CDR3 nucleotides are TGCGCCAGCAGCCAAGAATCGTCCGGGGAGCTGTTTTTT. This sequence encodes CASSQESSGELFF.

The chain recombines TRBV2 with TRBJ1-1, with D perhaps TRBD1 (6 bases). The germline CDR1 and CDR2 sequences are SNHLY and FYNNEI. The CDR3 sequence is 13 residues long. V was pared by 5 bases and J by 1 base, with 8 bases between. The CDR3 region is CASSPTGNTEAFF. The DNA for the CDR3 is TGTGCCAGCAGTCCGACAGGGAACACTGAAGCTTTCTTT.

The gene calls are TRBV19 and TRBJ1-1; TRBD1 might be the D (5 bases). CDR3 length: 13 amino acids. Germline V gene lookup returns CDR1 LNHDA and CDR2 SQIVND (reference sequence). Trimming stripped 5 bases from V and 4 bases from J, with 11 bases between. CDR3 in DNA: TGTGCCAGTAGTCCCGGGGGTGGCACTGAAGCTTTCTTT. Translation gives CASSPGGGTEAFF.

V gene TRBV29-1 combines with J gene TRBJ2-1; D is possibly TRBD2 (5 bases). Looked up from germline, CDR1 is SQVTM and CDR2 is ANQGSEA. The CDR3 spans 13 residues. Trimming pared 3 bases from V and 5 bases from J, leaving 11 bases between. The CDR3 sequence: CSVDPSGDNEQFF. Written as DNA, the CDR3 is TGCAGCGTTGATCCCAGCGGTGACAATGAGCAGTTCTTC.

This chain links TRBV4-3 with TRBJ1-4; maybe TRBD1 (6 bases). The length of the CDR3 is 16 residues. Germline CDR1 and CDR2: LGHNA and YSLEER. Trimming took 1 base from V and 3 from J, leaving 12 bases between them. In nucleotides, the CDR3 is TGCGCCAGCAGCCAAGGCTTGGGGGCTGCTAATGAAAAACTGTTTTTT. Its translation: CASSQGLGAANEKLFF.